The clone carrying this T cell receptor (beta chain) occurred a few times. Its antigen is currently unknown. The junction departs from the called germline gene at one end, perhaps through a read error. Individual cDNA molecules received unique molecular identifiers. TCRdb recomputed calls from the 5' RACE reads with MiXCR, one row per CDR3 protein. The repertoire includes tens of thousands of distinct CDR3 sequences, about an eighth of them detected once, and around 3.6% sits in the top ten. The germline CDR1 and CDR2 sequences are SGHVS and FQNEAQ. This CDR3 is 17 amino acids long. The data were obtained in a study of early T cells in non-severe SARS-CoV-2 infection. Overall study context: Sequenced bulk RNA came from whole blood that was unsorted, and chains were unpaired.

Overall study findings and caveats: Comparison of clonotypes with VDJdb favored anti-spike CD8 responses while missing private and CD4 specificities.

Sequences were obtained from whole blood. The TCR originated in an adult who was a healthcare worker with PCR-confirmed SARS-CoV-2 infection or an uninfected control (not recorded which). The V and J genes are TRBV7-8 and TRBJ2-3; perhaps TRBD2 as D (6 bases). Written as DNA, the CDR3 is TGTGTCAGCAGCTCAGTGGGACTCGGCTCCGGCACAGATACGCAGTATTTT. Translating it yields CVSSSVGLGSGTDTQYF.